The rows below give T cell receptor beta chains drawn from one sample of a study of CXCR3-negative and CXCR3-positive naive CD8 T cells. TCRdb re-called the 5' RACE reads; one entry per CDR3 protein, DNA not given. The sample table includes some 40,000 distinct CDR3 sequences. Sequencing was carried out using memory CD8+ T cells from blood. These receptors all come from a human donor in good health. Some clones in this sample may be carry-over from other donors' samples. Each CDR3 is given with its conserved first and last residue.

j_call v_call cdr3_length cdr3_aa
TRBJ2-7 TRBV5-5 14 CASSYGQGAYEQYF
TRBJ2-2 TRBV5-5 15 CASSFGPENTGELFF
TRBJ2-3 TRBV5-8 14 CASSRPPPTDTQYF
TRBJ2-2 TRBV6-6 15 CASSYVGAQDGELFF
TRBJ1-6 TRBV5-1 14 CASSLEGLNSPLHF
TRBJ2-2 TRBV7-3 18 CASSLTPVAAMNTGELFF
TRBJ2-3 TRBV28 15 CASSHPRRARDTQYF
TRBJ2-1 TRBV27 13 CASSLSSVNEQFF
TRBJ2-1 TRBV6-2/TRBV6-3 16 CASRRDITSSYNEQFF
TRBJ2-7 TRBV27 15 CASSLSFRLRYEQYF
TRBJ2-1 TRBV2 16 CASSSPDRAPFNEQFF
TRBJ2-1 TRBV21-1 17 CASSKGPRESSYNEQFF
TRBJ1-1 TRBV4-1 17 CASSQEIPLTRTGEAFF
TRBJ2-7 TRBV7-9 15 CASSFSERHPYEQYF
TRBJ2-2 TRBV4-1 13 CASSQDGTGELFF
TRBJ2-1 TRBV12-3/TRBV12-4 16 CASSQSRDRDRNEQFF
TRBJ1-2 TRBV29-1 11 CSVRGGIGYTF
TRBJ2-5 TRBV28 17 CASNPSRASGSQETQYF
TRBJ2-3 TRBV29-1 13 CSVEGQKTDTQYF
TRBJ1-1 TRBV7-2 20 CASSHPGQGTNRGRLTEAFF